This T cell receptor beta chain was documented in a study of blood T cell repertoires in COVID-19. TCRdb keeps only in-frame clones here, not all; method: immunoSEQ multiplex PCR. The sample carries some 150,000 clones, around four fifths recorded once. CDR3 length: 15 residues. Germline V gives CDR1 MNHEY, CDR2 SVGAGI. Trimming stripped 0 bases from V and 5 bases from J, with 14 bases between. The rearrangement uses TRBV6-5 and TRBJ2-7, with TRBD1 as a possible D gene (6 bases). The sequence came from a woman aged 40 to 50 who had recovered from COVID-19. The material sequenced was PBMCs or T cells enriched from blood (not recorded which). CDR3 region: CASSYSLPQGNEQYF. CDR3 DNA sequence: TGTGCCAGCAGTTACTCCCTTCCACAGGGAAACGAGCAGTACTTC.